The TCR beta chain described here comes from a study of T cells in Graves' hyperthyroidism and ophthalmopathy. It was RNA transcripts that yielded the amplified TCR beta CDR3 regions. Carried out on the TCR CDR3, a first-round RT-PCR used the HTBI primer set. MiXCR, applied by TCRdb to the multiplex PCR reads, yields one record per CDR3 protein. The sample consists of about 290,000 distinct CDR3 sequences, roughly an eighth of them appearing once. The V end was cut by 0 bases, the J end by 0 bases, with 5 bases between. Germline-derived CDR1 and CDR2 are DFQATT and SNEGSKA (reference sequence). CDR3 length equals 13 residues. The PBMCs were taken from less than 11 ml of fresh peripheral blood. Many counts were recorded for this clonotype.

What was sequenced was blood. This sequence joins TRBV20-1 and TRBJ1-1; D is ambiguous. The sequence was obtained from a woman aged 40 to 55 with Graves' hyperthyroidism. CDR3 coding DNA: TGCAGTGCTAGAGAGGTCCTGAACACTGAAGCTTTCTTT. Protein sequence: CSAREVLNTEAFF.